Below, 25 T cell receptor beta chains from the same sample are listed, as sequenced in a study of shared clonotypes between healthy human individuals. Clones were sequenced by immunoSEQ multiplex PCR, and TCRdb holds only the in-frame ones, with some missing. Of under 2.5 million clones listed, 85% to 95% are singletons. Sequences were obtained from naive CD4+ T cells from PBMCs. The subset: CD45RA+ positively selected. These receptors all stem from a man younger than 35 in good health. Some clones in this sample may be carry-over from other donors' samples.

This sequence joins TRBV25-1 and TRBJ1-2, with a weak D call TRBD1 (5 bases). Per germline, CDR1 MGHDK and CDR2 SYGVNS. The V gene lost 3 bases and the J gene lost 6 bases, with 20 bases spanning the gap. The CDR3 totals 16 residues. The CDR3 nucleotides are TGTGCCAGCAGTGATCGGGGCCGGAGAAAACAAGATGGCTACACCTTC. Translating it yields CASSDRGRRKQDGYTF.

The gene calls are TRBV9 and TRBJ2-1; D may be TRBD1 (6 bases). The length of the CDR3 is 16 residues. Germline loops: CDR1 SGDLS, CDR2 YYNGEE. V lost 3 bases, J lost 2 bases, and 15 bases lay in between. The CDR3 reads CASSGGQPGPYNEQFF. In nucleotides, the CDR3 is TGTGCCAGCAGCGGGGGGCAGCCCGGGCCCTACAATGAGCAGTTCTTC.

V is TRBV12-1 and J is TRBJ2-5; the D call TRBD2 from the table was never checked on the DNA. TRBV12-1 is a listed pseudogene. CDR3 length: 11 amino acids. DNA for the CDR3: TGTGCCAGCACTCTCCCTCGAGCCCAGTACTTC. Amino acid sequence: CASTLPRAQYF.

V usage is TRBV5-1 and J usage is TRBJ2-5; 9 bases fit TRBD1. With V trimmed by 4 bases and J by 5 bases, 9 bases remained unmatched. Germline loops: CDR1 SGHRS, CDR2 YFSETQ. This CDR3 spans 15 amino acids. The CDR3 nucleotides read TGCGCCAGCAGCGTTAATACAGGGGGCCGTGAGACCCAGTACTTC. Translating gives CASSVNTGGRETQYF.

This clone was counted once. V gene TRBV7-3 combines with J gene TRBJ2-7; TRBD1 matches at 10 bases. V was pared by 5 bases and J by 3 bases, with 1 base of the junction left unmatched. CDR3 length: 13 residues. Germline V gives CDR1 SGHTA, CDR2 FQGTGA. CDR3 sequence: CASSGDRGYEQYF. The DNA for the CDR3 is TGTGCCAGCAGCGGGGACAGGGGCTACGAGCAGTACTTC.

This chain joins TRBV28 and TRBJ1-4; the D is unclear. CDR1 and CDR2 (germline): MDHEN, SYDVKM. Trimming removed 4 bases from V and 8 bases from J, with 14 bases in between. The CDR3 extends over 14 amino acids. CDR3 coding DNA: TGTGCCAGCAGTTCACGGTTGTCGGGCGAAAAACTGTTTTTT. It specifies CASSSRLSGEKLFF.

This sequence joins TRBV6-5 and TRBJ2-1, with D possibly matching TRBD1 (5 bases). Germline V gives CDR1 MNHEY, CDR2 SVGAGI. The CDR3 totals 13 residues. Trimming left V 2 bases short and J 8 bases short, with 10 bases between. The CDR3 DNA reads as TGTGCCAGCAGTTACGACAGCCTACATGAGCAGTTCTTC. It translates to CASSYDSLHEQFF.

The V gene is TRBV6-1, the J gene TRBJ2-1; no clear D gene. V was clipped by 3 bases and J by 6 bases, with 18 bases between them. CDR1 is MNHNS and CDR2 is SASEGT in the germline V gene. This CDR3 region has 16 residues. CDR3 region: CASSDWSTLRSNEQFF. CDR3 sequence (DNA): TGTGCCAGCAGTGACTGGTCGACCCTAAGATCCAATGAGCAGTTCTTC.

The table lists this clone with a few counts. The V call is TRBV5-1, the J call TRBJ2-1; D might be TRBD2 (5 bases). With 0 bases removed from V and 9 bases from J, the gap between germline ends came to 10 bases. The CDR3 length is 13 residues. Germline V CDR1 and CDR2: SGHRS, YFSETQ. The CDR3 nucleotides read TGCGCCAGCAGCTTGGGCTTAGGAGGTGAGCAGTTCTTC. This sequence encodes CASSLGLGGEQFF.

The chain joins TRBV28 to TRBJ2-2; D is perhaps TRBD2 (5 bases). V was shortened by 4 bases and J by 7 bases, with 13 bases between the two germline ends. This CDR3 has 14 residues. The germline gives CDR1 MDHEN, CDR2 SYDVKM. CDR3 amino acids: CASSSVPEGGELFF. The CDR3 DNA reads TGTGCCAGCAGTTCAGTCCCAGAGGGCGGGGAGCTGTTTTTT.

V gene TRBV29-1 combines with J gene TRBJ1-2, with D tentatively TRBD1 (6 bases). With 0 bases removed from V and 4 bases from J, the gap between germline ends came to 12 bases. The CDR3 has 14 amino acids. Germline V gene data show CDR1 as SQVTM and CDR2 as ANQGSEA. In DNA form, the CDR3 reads TGCAGCGTTGAAGAACGTGGCAGGGGCTATGGCTACACCTTC. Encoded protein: CSVEERGRGYGYTF.

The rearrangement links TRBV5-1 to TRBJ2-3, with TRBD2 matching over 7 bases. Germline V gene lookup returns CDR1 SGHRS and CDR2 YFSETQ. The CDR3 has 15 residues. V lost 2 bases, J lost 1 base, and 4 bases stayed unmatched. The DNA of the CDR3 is TGCGCCAGCAGCTTCGAGGGAGGGCGCACAGATACGCAGTATTTT. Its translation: CASSFEGGRTDTQYF.

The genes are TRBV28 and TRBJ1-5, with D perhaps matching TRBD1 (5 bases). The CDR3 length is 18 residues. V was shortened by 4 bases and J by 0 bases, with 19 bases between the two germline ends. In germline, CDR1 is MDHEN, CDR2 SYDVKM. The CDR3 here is CASSSGTALAYSNQPQHF. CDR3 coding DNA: TGTGCCAGCAGTTCCGGGACGGCCCTTGCTTATAGCAATCAGCCCCAGCATTTT.

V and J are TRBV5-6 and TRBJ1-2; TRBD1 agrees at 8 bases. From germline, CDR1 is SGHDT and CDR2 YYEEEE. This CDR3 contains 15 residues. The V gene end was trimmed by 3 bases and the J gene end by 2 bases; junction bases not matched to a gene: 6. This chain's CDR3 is CASSYGTGSNYGYTF. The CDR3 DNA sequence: TGTGCCAGCAGCTATGGGACAGGATCAAACTATGGCTACACCTTC.

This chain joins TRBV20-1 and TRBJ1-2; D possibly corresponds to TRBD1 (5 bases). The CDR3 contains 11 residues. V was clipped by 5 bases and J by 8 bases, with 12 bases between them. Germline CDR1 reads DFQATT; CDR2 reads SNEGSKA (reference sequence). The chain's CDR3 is CSAAGREGYTF. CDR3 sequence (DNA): TGCAGTGCTGCGGGACGTGAAGGCTACACCTTC.

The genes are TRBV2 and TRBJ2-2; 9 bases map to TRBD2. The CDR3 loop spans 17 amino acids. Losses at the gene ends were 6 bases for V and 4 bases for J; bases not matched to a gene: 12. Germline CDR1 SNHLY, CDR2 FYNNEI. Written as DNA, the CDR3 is TGTGCCAGCAGGGGGGTAGCGGGAGCGTTTGCCACCGGGGAGCTGTTTTTT. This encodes CASRGVAGAFATGELFF.

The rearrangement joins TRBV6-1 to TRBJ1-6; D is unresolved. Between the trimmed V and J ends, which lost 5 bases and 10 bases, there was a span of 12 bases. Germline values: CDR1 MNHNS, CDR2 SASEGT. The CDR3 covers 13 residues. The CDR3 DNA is TGTGCCAGCAGTTCCCGGACCGGATCACCCCTCCACTTT. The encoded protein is CASSSRTGSPLHF.

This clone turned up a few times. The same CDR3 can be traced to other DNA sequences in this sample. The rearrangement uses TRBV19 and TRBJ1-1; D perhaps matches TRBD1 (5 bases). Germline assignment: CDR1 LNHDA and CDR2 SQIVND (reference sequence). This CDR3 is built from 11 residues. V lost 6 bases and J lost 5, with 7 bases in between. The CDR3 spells CASRRGTEAFF. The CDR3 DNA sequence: TGTGCCAGTAGAAGGGGAACTGAAGCTTTCTTT.

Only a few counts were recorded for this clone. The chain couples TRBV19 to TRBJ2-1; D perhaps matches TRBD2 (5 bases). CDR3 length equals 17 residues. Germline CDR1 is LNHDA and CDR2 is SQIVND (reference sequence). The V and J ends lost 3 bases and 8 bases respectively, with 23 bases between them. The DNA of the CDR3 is TGTGCCAGTAGTATTCAAGAGAGGGCCCCTCTCGTAGATGAGCAGTTCTTC. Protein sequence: CASSIQERAPLVDEQFF.

CDR3 residues: CASSPSVGTDTQYF. The CDR3 coding sequence is TGTGCCAGCAGCCCCTCGGTGGGCACAGATACGCAGTATTTT. V gene TRBV7-3 combines with J gene TRBJ2-3; no reliable D call. With 5 bases removed from V and 1 base from J, the gap between germline ends came to 10 bases. This CDR3 has 14 residues. CDR1 and CDR2 (germline): SGHTA, FQGTGA.

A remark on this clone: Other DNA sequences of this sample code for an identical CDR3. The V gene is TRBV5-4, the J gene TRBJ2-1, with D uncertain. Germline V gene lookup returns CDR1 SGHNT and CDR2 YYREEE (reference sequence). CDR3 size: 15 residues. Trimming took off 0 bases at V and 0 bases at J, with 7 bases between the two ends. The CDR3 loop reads CASSLGPSSYNEQFF. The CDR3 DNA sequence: TGTGCCAGCAGCTTGGGGCCGAGCTCCTACAATGAGCAGTTCTTC.

The CDR3 is CASSLGDEQYF. CDR3 DNA: TGTGCCAGCAGCCTAGGGGATGAGCAGTACTTC. The V call is TRBV7-9, the J call TRBJ2-7; D is perhaps TRBD1 (5 bases). Trimming shortened V by 5 bases and J by 7 bases, and 9 bases separated the two germline ends. CDR1 is SEHNR and CDR2 is FQNEAQ in the germline V gene (reference sequence). The CDR3 covers 11 residues.

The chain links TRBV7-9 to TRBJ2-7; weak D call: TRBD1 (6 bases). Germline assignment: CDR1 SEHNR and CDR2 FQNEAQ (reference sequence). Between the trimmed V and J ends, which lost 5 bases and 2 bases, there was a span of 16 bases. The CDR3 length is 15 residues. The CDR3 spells CASSLGQSYPYEQYF. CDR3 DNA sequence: TGTGCCAGCAGCCTCGGACAGAGCTACCCCTACGAGCAGTACTTC.

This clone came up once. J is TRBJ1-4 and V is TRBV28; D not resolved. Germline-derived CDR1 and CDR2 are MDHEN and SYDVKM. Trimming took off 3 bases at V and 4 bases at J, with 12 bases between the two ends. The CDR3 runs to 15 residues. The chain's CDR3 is CASSLRPGDNEKLFF. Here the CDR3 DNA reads TGTGCCAGCAGTTTGAGACCGGGCGATAATGAAAAACTGTTTTTT.

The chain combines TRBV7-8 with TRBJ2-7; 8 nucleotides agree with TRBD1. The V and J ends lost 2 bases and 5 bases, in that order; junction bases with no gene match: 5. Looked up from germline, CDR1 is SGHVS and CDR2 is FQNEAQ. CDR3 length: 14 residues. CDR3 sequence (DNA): TGTGCCAGCAGCTTAAGGACAGGGTTTGACGAGCAGTACTTC. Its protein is CASSLRTGFDEQYF.